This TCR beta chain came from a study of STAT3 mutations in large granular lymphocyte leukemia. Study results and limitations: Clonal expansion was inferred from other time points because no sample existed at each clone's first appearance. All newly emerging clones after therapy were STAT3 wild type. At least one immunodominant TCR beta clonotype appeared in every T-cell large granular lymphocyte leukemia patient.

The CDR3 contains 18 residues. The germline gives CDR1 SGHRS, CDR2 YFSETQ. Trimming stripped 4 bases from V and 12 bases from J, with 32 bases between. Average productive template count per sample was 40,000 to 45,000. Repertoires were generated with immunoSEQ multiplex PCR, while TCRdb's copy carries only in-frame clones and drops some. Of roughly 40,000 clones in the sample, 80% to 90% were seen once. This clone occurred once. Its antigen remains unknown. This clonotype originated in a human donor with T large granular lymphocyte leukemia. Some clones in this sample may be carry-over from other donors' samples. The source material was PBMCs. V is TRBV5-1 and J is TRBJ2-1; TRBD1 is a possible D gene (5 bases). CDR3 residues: CASSPTAGLELERTGQFF. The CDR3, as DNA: TGCGCCAGCAGCCCGACGGCAGGTTTGGAGCTCGAACGAACAGGGCAGTTCTTC.